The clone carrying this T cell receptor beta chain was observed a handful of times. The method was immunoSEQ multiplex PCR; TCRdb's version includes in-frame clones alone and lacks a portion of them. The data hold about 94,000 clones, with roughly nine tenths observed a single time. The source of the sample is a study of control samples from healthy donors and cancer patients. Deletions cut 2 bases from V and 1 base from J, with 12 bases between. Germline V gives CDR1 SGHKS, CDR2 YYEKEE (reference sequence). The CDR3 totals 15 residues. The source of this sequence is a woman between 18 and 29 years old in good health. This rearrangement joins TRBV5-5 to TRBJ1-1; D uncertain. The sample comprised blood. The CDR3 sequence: CASSFRIASNTEAFF. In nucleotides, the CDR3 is TGTGCCAGCAGCTTTCGTATAGCTTCGAACACTGAAGCTTTCTTT.